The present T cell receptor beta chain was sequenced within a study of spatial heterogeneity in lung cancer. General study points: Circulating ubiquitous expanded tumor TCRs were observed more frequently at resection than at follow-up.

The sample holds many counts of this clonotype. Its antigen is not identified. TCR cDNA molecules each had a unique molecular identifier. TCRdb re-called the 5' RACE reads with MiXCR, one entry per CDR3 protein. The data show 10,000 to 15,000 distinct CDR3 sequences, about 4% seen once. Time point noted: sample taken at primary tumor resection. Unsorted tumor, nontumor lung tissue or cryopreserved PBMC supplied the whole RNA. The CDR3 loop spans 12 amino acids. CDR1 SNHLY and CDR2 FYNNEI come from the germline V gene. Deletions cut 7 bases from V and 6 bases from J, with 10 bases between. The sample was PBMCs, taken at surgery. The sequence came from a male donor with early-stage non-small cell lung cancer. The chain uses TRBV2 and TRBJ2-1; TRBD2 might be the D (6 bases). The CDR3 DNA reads TGTGCCAGCAAACAGGAGGGCAATGAGCAGTTCTTC. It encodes CASKQEGNEQFF.